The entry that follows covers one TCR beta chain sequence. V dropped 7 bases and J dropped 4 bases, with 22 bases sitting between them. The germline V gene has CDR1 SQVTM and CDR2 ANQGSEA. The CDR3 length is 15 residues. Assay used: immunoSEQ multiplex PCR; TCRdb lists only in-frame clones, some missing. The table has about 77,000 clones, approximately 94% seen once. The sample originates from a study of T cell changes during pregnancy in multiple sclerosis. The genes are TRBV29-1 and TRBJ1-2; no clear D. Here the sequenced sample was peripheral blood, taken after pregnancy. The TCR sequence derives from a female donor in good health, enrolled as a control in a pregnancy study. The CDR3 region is CSAITDLFHFYGYTF. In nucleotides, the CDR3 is TGCAGCGCGATCACAGACCTCTTTCACTTCTATGGCTACACCTTC.